This T cell receptor (beta chain) was retrieved from a study of cytomegalovirus exposure and HLA in healthy donors. V was clipped by 6 bases and J by 9 bases, with 12 bases between them. There are 12 residues in the CDR3. From germline, CDR1 is MNHNS and CDR2 SASEGT. The study, taken as a whole, reports: Listed as cytomegalovirus-associated were 150 or so TCR beta chains. Among the CMV-associated chains, a few were confirmed in vitro as specific for CMV antigens.

13 Jbeta primers and 60 Vbeta primers were used for the PCR. Sequencing used immunoSEQ multiplex PCR; TCRdb keeps in-frame clones, though not all of them. The sample records fewer than 95,000 clones, approximately 60% being singletons. This clone was detected only a few times. Its antigen is as yet unknown. V usage is TRBV6-1 and J usage is TRBJ2-1; D may be TRBD1 (6 bases). What was sequenced was PBMCs. The receptor comes from a woman in her 50s in good health and CMV-seropositive. The CDR3 here is CASSQQGSEQFF. The CDR3 DNA sequence: TGTGCCAGCAGCCAACAGGGAAGTGAGCAGTTCTTC.